Listed below are T cell receptor beta chains from one sample, sequenced in a study of shared clonotypes between healthy human individuals. Data came from immunoSEQ multiplex PCR; TCRdb stores just in-frame clones and leaves some out. The table has some 1.5 million clones, around 95% seen once. Material for sequencing was naive CD4+ T cells sorted from blood. Receptors were obtained from a man aged 30-40 years in good health. The CDR3 runs from the conserved cysteine through the conserved F or W. D genes are given only for firm matches.

D gene,V gene,CDR3 protein
TRBD2,TRBV19,CASTRGAGVGNEQFF
.,TRBV27,CASSQQGLGRQGGYEQYF
TRBD1,TRBV10-3,CASTGARSTEAFF
.,TRBV11-3,CASSPDTEAFF
.,TRBV7-2,CASRPGPITGELFF
.,TRBV23-1,CASSHSQRERGPPNQPQHF
TRBD2,TRBV7-3,CASSLTSVSSYNEQFF
TRBD1,TRBV9,CASSVGGGQNYEQYF
TRBD2,TRBV29-1,CSVKAGGSYNEQFF
.,TRBV10-3,CAISESITGNEAFF